A selection of T cell receptor beta chains follows, all from one sample in a study of CD8 T cells in ankylosing spondylitis. A single record per CDR3 protein comes from TCRdb applying MiXCR to the 5' RACE reads. The data hold 650,000 to 800,000 distinct CDR3 sequences, with roughly 20% observed a single time. The sample comprised blood, either unsorted or a sorted T cell fraction (not recorded which). The receptor source for this set is a male donor with ankylosing spondylitis. The CDR3 runs from the conserved cysteine through the conserved F or W. Fields, in order: V gene, J gene, CDR3 length, CDR3 protein.

v_call: TRBV10-2
j_call: TRBJ2-7
cdr3_length: 13
cdr3_aa: CASRETGIYEQYF

v_call: TRBV12-3/TRBV12-4
j_call: TRBJ1-1
cdr3_length: 15
cdr3_aa: CASSLARQGFTEAFF

v_call: TRBV25-1
j_call: TRBJ2-2
cdr3_length: 14
cdr3_aa: CASSEYRDTGELFF

v_call: TRBV4-1
j_call: TRBJ1-5
cdr3_length: 14
cdr3_aa: CASSQNRDNQPQHF

v_call: TRBV20-1
j_call: TRBJ2-7
cdr3_length: 11
cdr3_aa: CSVQRWGALYF

v_call: TRBV12-3/TRBV12-4
j_call: TRBJ1-1
cdr3_length: 15
cdr3_aa: CASNFQVGDFTEAFF

v_call: TRBV4-3
j_call: TRBJ2-7
cdr3_length: 13
cdr3_aa: CASSQDVANEQYF

v_call: TRBV7-2
j_call: TRBJ1-2
cdr3_length: 16
cdr3_aa: CASSLKVAGLEYGYTF

v_call: TRBV12-3/TRBV12-4
j_call: TRBJ2-7
cdr3_length: 15
cdr3_aa: CASSLGLAGAEEQYF

v_call: TRBV29-1
j_call: TRBJ2-3
cdr3_length: 12
cdr3_aa: CSVEDYTDTQYF

v_call: TRBV12-3/TRBV12-4
j_call: TRBJ2-1
cdr3_length: 14
cdr3_aa: CASRISGGGNEQFF

v_call: TRBV13
j_call: TRBJ2-4
cdr3_length: 15
cdr3_aa: CASSPRAGLKNIQYF

v_call: TRBV2
j_call: TRBJ2-1
cdr3_length: 12
cdr3_aa: CASSDQGYEQFF

v_call: TRBV6-1
j_call: TRBJ1-1
cdr3_length: 11
cdr3_aa: CAGDRGLGAFF

v_call: TRBV4-3
j_call: TRBJ2-1
cdr3_length: 15
cdr3_aa: CASSQVRDYLNEQFF

v_call: TRBV7-9
j_call: TRBJ2-5
cdr3_length: 16
cdr3_aa: CASSELRGGIQETQYF

v_call: TRBV20-1
j_call: TRBJ2-1
cdr3_length: 16
cdr3_aa: CSARVPGGRDYNEQFF

v_call: TRBV4-3
j_call: TRBJ2-7
cdr3_length: 15
cdr3_aa: CASSQGLAGAYEQYF

v_call: TRBV7-6
j_call: TRBJ2-7
cdr3_length: 16
cdr3_aa: CASSSGPGEGPNEQYF

v_call: TRBV6-4
j_call: TRBJ2-1
cdr3_length: 14
cdr3_aa: CASSDSSGGNEQFF

v_call: TRBV9
j_call: TRBJ2-7
cdr3_length: 16
cdr3_aa: CASSLTGTSGNYEQYF

v_call: TRBV6-5
j_call: TRBJ1-6
cdr3_length: 14
cdr3_aa: CASSSYVEGSPLHF

v_call: TRBV25-1
j_call: TRBJ2-1
cdr3_length: 17
cdr3_aa: CASSATSGGAWFNEQFF

v_call: TRBV20-1
j_call: TRBJ2-3
cdr3_length: 15
cdr3_aa: CSARASSGSTDTQYF

v_call: TRBV7-9
j_call: TRBJ1-6
cdr3_length: 17
cdr3_aa: CASSSKFSGTPNSPLHF

v_call: TRBV7-2
j_call: TRBJ2-5
cdr3_length: 14
cdr3_aa: CASSLAVGGKTQYF

v_call: TRBV9
j_call: TRBJ1-6
cdr3_length: 14
cdr3_aa: CASSPPYGNSPLHF

v_call: TRBV3-1
j_call: TRBJ1-2
cdr3_length: 15
cdr3_aa: CASSQVGRRDYGYTF

v_call: TRBV11-2
j_call: TRBJ2-2
cdr3_length: 18
cdr3_aa: CASSDLTRDRVNTGELFF